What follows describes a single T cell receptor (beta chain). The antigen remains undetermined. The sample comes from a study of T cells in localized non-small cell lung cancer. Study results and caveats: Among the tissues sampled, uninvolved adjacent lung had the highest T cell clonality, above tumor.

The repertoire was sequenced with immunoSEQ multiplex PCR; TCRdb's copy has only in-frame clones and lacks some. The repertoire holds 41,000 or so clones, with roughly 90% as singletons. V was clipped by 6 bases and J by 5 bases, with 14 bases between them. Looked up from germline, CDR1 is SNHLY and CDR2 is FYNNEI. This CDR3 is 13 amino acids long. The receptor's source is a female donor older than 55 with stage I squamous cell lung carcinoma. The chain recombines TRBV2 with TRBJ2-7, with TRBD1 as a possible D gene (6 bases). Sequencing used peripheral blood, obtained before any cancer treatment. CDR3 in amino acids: CASRLRGGHEQYF. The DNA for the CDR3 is TGTGCCAGCAGACTCAGGGGCGGCCACGAGCAGTACTTC. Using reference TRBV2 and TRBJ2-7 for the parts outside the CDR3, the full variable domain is EPEVTQTPSHQVTQMGQEVILRCVPISNHLYFYWYRQILGQKVEFLVSFYNNEISEKSEIFDDQFSVERPDGSNFTLKIRSTKLEDSAMYFCASRLRGGHEQYFGPGTRLTVT.